The entry below gives a single TCR beta chain sequence along with its context. What it recognizes is unknown. The record originates from a study of T cell responses to AZD1222 COVID-19 vaccine. Sequenced by immunoSEQ multiplex PCR; TCRdb stores in-frame clones only, minus some. The sample lists some 100,000 clones, nearly 90% occurring once. General study results and limits: Baseline antibody screening turned up just five to seven seropositive AZD1222 recipients. Donors skewed white British and female; clonal diversity was possibly underestimated.

CDR1 and CDR2 (germline): SEHNR, FQNEAQ (reference sequence). CDR3 length equals 14 residues. V lost 5 bases, J lost 6 bases, and 13 bases lay in between. Material: peripheral blood, obtained on day 0 of MenACWY control vaccination. The J gene is TRBJ2-2, the V gene TRBV7-9; maybe TRBD2 (6 bases). The clonotype was recovered from an adult in good health. The CDR3 here is CASSVGLRAGELFF. The CDR3 coding sequence is TGTGCCAGCAGCGTTGGACTACGAGCCGGGGAGCTGTTTTTT.